One and the same sample provided the 6 T cell receptor beta chains below, sequenced in a study of shared clonotypes between healthy human individuals. Profiling relied on immunoSEQ multiplex PCR, and the TCRdb table lists in-frame clones only, not all of them. The table has millions of clones, about 95% seen once. The sequenced sample was naive CD4+ T cells sorted from blood. Indicated subset: CD45RA+ positively selected. The source is a man younger than 35 in good health.

The chain joins TRBV18 to TRBJ2-7; 7 bases fit TRBD2. CDR1 is KGHSH and CDR2 is LQKENI in the germline V gene. Trimming removed 0 bases from V and 5 bases from J; junction bases left unmatched: 7. The CDR3 is 15 amino acids. CDR3 in amino acids: CASSPPMRAGDEQYF. Here the CDR3 DNA reads TGTGCCAGCTCACCACCGATGAGGGCGGGAGACGAGCAGTACTTC.

The rearrangement joins TRBV29-1 to TRBJ1-1, with unresolved D. Trimming removed 4 bases at V and 1 base at J, with 10 bases between. CDR1 is SQVTM and CDR2 is ANQGSEA in the germline V gene. This CDR3 region has 13 residues. The chain's CDR3 is CSVGQWENTEAFF. CDR3 DNA sequence: TGCAGCGTTGGCCAATGGGAGAACACTGAAGCTTTCTTT.

The chain carries TRBV7-2 and TRBJ2-3, with a possible D match to TRBD1 (6 bases). From germline, CDR1 is SGHTA and CDR2 FQGNSA. CDR3 length: 14 amino acids. V shed 7 bases and J shed 6 bases, with 17 bases lying between them. In DNA form, the CDR3 reads TGTGCCAGCACACGACAGGCTCTTGGGGATACGCAGTATTTT. Translation: CASTRQALGDTQYF.

The CDR3 DNA is TGCAGCGTTCTCCTGGACGGGTTTTACACCGGGGAGCTGTTTTTT. Protein: CSVLLDGFYTGELFF. The genes are TRBV29-1 and TRBJ2-2; D gene uncertain. This CDR3 is built from 15 residues. Germline V gene lookup returns CDR1 SQVTM and CDR2 ANQGSEA. V lost 5 bases to trimming and J lost 3 bases, with 16 bases between them.

The chain combines TRBV6-6 with TRBJ2-7; 7 bases are shared with TRBD1. Trimming cost V 6 bases and J 6 bases; bases outside gene matches: 8. CDR1 and CDR2 from the germline V gene are MNHNY and SVGAGI (reference sequence). This CDR3 is built from 13 residues. The CDR3 is CASRGEGAVEQYF. The CDR3 DNA sequence: TGTGCCAGCAGGGGCGAGGGGGCAGTCGAGCAGTACTTC.

The chain links TRBV18 to TRBJ1-6; D is possibly TRBD1 (5 bases). Trimming stripped 1 base from V and 7 bases from J, with 11 bases between. CDR1 is KGHSH and CDR2 is LQKENI in the germline V gene. The CDR3 runs 15 residues. CDR3 sequence: CASSPLGAANSPLHF. Written as DNA, the CDR3 is TGTGCCAGCTCACCACTCGGGGCAGCAAATTCACCCCTCCACTTT.